This TCR beta chain was obtained from a study of PD-1 blockade in classical Hodgkin lymphoma. The CDR3 covers 10 residues. V shed 5 bases and J shed 7 bases, with 6 bases lying between them. Germline CDR1 DFQATT, CDR2 SNEGSKA (reference sequence). Sequencing used immunoSEQ multiplex PCR; TCRdb keeps in-frame clones, though not all of them. The sample has some 19,000 clones, around 72% seen once. This clone has more than one count but fewer than ten. Antigen specificity is unknown. Findings of the study overall: A reduction in baseline TCR diversity was reportedly seen in newly diagnosed patients relative to healthy donors.

Documented time point: cycle 4 day 1 (C4D1), after 6 weeks of nivolumab. Relapses following autologous stem cell transplantation were seen in all patients, with brentuximab vedotin exposure varying. Magnetic negative selection of thawed PBMCs was the method by which CD4+ T cells were purified. Relapsed/refractory classical Hodgkin lymphoma patients had complete, partial or progressive responses. V gene TRBV20-1 combines with J gene TRBJ2-1; no clear D gene. Sequencing used CD4+ T cells from blood, obtained before the fourth cycle of nivolumab. The TCR was taken from a human donor with classical Hodgkin lymphoma. CDR3 nucleotides: TGCAGTGCTCAAGAAAATGAGCAGTTCTTC. Its translation is CSAQENEQFF.